This T cell receptor (beta chain) was identified during a study of T cell responses to AZD1222 COVID-19 vaccine. Study-wide background: Second-dose timings of about 4 or about 12 weeks were pooled. Findings of the study overall: Donors were mostly white British, more females; clonal diversity possibly underestimated. Seropositive status at baseline applied to only 5 to 7 AZD1222 recipients. In all cases, repertoires were sampled only after the peak T cell response.

Using immunoSEQ multiplex PCR, the repertoire was profiled, and TCRdb retains in-frame clones only, with some absent. The data contain about 150,000 clones, about nine tenths of them singletons. Comments on this clone: Its specificity is unknown.

Losses at the gene ends were 4 bases for V and 9 bases for J; bases not matched to a gene: 14. The CDR3 totals 16 residues. Germline V gene lookup returns CDR1 SGHVS and CDR2 FNYEAQ. Sequencing used peripheral blood, obtained on day 0 of AZD1222 vaccination. The rearrangement joins TRBV7-6 to TRBJ2-1; the match to TRBD2 covers 8 bases. This TCR came from an adult in good health. Written as DNA, the CDR3 is TGTGCCAGCAGCTCAACCGGGACTAGAGGTGTTGGTGAGCAGTTCTTC. This gives the protein CASSSTGTRGVGEQFF.